This TCR beta chain is drawn from a study of cytomegalovirus exposure and HLA in healthy donors. Study as a whole: A preliminary data release comprised tens of millions of unique TCRs obtained from HLA-typed donors. Notes on the study in general: An Asian-associated ancestry cluster reportedly showed fewer N-insertions than the approximately 630-donor mean in a later analysis. Sequencing likely produced, as an artifact, a cluster of highly shared sequence variants.

In the PCR, 60 Vbeta and 13 Jbeta primers were used. Sequenced by immunoSEQ multiplex PCR; TCRdb stores in-frame clones only, minus some. The sample includes about 70,000 clones, approximately 60% seen only once; the top ten take about 3%. Regarding this clone: Its antigen is currently unknown.

The source of this sequence is a man aged 25 to 45 in good health and CMV-seronegative. The source material was PBMCs.

CDR3 sequence (DNA): TGTGCCAGCAGCTTAGCTTCCCCTAGGAACACCGGGGAGCTGTTTTTT. Protein product: CASSLASPRNTGELFF. The chain couples TRBV7-2 to TRBJ2-2, with D hard to call. V lost 0 bases and J 1 base, leaving 9 bases between the germline ends. Germline V lookup: CDR1 SGHTA, CDR2 FQGNSA. The CDR3 covers 16 residues.